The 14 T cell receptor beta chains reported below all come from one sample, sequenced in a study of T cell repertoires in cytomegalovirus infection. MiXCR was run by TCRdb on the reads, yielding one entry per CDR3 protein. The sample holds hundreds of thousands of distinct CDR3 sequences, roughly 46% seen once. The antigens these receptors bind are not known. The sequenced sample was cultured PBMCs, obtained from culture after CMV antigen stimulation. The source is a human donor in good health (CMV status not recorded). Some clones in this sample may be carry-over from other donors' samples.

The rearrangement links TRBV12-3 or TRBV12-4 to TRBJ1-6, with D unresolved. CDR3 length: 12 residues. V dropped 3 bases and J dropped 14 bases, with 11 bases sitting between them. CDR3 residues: CASSFSSPALHF. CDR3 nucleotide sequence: TGTGCCAGCAGTTTTTCATCACCGGCCCTCCACTTT.

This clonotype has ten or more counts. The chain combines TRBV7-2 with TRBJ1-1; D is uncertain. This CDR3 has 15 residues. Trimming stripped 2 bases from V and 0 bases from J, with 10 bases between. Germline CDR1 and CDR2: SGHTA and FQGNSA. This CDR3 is CASSLWRGMNTEAFF. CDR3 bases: TGTGCCAGCAGCTTATGGCGGGGTATGAACACTGAAGCTTTCTTT. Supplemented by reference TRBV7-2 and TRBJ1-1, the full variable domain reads GAGVSQSPSNKVTEKGKDVELRCDPISGHTALYWYRQSLGQGLEFLIYFQGNSAPDKSGLPSDRFSAERTGGSVSTLTIQRTQQEDSAVYLCASSLWRGMNTEAFFGQGTRLTVV.

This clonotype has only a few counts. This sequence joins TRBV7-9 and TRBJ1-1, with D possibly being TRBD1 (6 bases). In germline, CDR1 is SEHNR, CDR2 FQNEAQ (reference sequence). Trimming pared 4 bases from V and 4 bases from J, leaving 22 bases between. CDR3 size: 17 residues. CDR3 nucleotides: TGTGCCAGCAGCTCTAGCGTCGGGGGGCTATGGGTCACTGAAGCTTTCTTT. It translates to CASSSSVGGLWVTEAFF.

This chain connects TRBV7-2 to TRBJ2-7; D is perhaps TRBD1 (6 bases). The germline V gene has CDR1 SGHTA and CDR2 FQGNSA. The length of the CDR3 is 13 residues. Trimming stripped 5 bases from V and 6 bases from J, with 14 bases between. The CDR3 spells CASSPDRSAEQYF. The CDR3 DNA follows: TGTGCCAGCAGCCCGGACAGATCGGCCGAGCAGTACTTC.

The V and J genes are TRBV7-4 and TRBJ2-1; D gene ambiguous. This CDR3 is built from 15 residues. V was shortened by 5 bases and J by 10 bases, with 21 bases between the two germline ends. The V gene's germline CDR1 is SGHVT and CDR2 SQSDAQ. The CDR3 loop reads CASSPRSAGVREQFF. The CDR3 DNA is TGTGCCAGCAGCCCCCGGAGCGCCGGTGTCAGGGAGCAGTTCTTC.

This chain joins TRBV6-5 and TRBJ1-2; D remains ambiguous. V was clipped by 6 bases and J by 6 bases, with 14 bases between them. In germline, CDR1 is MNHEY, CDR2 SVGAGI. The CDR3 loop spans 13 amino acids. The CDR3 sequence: CASRYSLGNGYTF. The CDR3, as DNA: TGTGCCAGCAGGTACAGCCTCGGGAATGGCTACACCTTC.

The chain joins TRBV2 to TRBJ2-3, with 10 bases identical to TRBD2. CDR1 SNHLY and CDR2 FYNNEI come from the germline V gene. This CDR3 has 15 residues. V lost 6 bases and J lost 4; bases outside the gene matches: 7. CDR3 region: CASSELAGKADTQYF. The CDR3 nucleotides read TGTGCCAGCAGCGAACTAGCGGGGAAGGCAGATACGCAGTATTTT. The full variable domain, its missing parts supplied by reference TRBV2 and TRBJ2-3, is EPEVTQTPSHQVTQMGQEVILRCVPISNHLYFYWYRQILGQKVEFLVSFYNNEISEKSEIFDDQFSVERPDGSNFTLKIRSTKLEDSAMYFCASSELAGKADTQYFGPGTRLTVL.

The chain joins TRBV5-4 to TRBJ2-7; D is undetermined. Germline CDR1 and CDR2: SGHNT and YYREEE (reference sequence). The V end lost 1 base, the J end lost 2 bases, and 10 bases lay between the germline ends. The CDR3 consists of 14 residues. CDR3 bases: TGTGCCAGCAGCTTGCGAAACACACCCTACGAGCAGTACTTC. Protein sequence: CASSLRNTPYEQYF.

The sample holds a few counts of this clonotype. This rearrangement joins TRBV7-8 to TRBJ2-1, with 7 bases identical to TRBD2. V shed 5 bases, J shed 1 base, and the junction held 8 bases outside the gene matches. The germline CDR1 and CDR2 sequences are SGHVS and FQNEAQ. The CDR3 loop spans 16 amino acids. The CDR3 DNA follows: TGTGCCAGCAGCCTTTATCGCGGGGGTTCCTACAATGAGCAGTTCTTC. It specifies CASSLYRGGSYNEQFF.

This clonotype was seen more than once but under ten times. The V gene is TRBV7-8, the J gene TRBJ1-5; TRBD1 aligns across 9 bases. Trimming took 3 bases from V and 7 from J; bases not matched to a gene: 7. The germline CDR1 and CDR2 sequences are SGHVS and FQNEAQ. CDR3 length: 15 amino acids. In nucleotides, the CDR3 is TGTGCCAGCAGCTTTACAGGGGGCGCGATCCAGCCCCAGCATTTT. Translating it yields CASSFTGGAIQPQHF.

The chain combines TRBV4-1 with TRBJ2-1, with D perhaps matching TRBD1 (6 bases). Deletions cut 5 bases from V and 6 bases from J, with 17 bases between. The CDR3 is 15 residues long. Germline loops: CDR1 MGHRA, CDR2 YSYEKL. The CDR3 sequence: CASSSPGTTVNEQFF. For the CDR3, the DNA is TGCGCCAGCAGCTCCCCCGGGACAACCGTCAATGAGCAGTTCTTC.

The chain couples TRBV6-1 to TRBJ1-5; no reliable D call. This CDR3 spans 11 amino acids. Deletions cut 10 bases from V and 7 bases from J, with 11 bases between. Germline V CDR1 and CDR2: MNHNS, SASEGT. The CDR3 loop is CATPSPQPQHF. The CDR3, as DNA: TGTGCCACCCCCTCGCCCCAGCCCCAGCATTTT.

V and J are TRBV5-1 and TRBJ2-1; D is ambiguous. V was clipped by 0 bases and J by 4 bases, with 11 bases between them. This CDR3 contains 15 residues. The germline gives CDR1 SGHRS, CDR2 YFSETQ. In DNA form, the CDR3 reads TGCGCCAGCAGCTTGGAGTCGGCCCCTTACAATGAGCAGTTCTTC. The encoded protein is CASSLESAPYNEQFF.

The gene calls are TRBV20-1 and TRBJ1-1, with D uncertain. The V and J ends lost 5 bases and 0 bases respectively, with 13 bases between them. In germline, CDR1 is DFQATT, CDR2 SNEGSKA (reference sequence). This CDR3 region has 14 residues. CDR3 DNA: TGCAGTGCTTGGGTACCGGGGTTGAACACTGAAGCTTTCTTT. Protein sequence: CSAWVPGLNTEAFF.